Below are 23 T cell receptor beta chains sequenced from a single sample in a study of T-cell memory formation after mild COVID-19. One entry per CDR3 protein, called by TCRdb with MiXCR from the 5' RACE reads. Of 400,000 to 500,000 distinct CDR3 sequences in the sample, more than 15% were seen once. Material: PBMCs or a T cell subset sorted from them (not recorded which). These receptors all stem from a young man who had mild COVID-19 (a few samples of this study predate the infection). Cell type and time point are not known.

This clonotype was counted between two and nine times. The chain links TRBV5-1 to TRBJ2-5; 7 bases line up with TRBD1. The CDR3 totals 15 residues. CDR1 and CDR2 from the germline V gene are SGHRS and YFSETQ. Losses at the gene ends were 4 bases for V and 3 bases for J; bases not matched to a gene: 9. CDR3 in DNA: TGCGCCAGCAGCCCAAACCTCCAGGGGGAAGAGACCCAGTACTTC. It is translated as CASSPNLQGEETQYF. Based on the CDR3 plus reference TRBV5-1 and TRBJ2-5, the full variable domain is KAGVTQTPRYLIKTRGQQVTLSCSPISGHRSVSWYQQTPGQGLQFLFEYFSETQRNKGNFPGRFSGRQFSNSRSEMNVSTLELGDSALYLCASSPNLQGEETQYFGPGTRLLVL.

Here the CDR3 DNA reads TGTGCCAGCAGTTTAGGGAATGTTCAGTACTTC. It translates to CASSLGNVQYF. V usage is TRBV28 and J usage is TRBJ2-4; the D is unclear. V was trimmed by 2 bases and J by 11 bases, leaving 7 bases between them. The CDR3 runs 11 residues. The germline V gene encodes CDR1 MDHEN and CDR2 SYDVKM.

This clonotype was observed a single time. The chain joins TRBV15 to TRBJ2-4; TRBD2 matches at 9 bases. Germline CDR1 reads LNHNV; CDR2 reads YYDKDF (reference sequence). J was trimmed by 0 bases and V by 5 bases; bases with no gene match: 14. The CDR3 contains 19 residues. The CDR3 DNA follows: TGTGCCACCAGCGAATCCGTTGCTAGCGGGGCGTTAGCCAAAAACATTCAGTACTTC. It specifies CATSESVASGALAKNIQYF.

This clonotype was seen a few times. J is TRBJ2-1 and V is TRBV3-1, with 9 bases that match TRBD2. Germline CDR1 LGHDT, CDR2 YNNKEL (reference sequence). CDR3 length: 15 residues. V lost 4 bases and J lost 8; bases outside the gene matches: 9. The DNA for the CDR3 is TGTGCCAGCAGCCCCCTCGGCGGGGGGGCGTATGAGCAGTTCTTC. It yields the protein CASSPLGGGAYEQFF.

This clonotype was detected only a few times. J is TRBJ1-1 and V is TRBV7-9; 8 nucleotides agree with TRBD1. In germline, CDR1 is SEHNR, CDR2 FQNEAQ (reference sequence). The CDR3 totals 15 residues. Trimming removed 3 bases from V and 1 base from J; junction bases left unmatched: 4. This CDR3 reads CASSFPGTGNTEAFF. In DNA, the CDR3 is TGTGCCAGCAGCTTCCCCGGGACAGGGAACACTGAAGCTTTCTTT.

The table lists this clonotype with many counts. The chain links TRBV29-1 to TRBJ1-2, with 12 nucleotides matching TRBD1. Per the germline V gene, CDR1 is SQVTM and CDR2 is ANQGSEA. The CDR3 spans 14 residues. V gave up 4 bases and J gave up 7 bases; unmatched junction bases: 7. CDR3 sequence reads: CSVALGQGAVGYTF. The DNA for the CDR3 is TGCAGCGTTGCGCTGGGACAGGGGGCTGTTGGCTACACCTTC.

The sample holds a few counts of this clonotype. The rearrangement links TRBV20-1 to TRBJ2-1; D is ambiguous. Per germline, CDR1 DFQATT and CDR2 SNEGSKA (reference sequence). The V gene lost 0 bases and the J gene lost 8 bases, with 17 bases spanning the gap. This CDR3 has 15 residues. The CDR3 DNA sequence: TGCAGTGCTAGAGATCGTCGGGCCTGGCAGTATGAGCAGTTCTTC. Translated, it gives CSARDRRAWQYEQFF.

The rearrangement uses TRBV6-5 and TRBJ2-1; no definite D call. Germline V gene data show CDR1 as MNHEY and CDR2 as SVGAGI. This CDR3 is built from 12 residues. Trimming left V 5 bases short and J 6 bases short, with 8 bases between. CDR3 sequence reads: CASSIGPNEQFF. The CDR3 region has the DNA TGTGCCAGCAGTATCGGCCCCAATGAGCAGTTCTTC.

J is TRBJ1-2 and V is TRBV7-2; D is unclear. The CDR3 runs 12 residues. CDR1 is SGHTA and CDR2 is FQGNSA in the germline V gene. V was pared by 5 bases and J by 6 bases, with 10 bases between. CDR3 sequence (DNA): TGTGCCAGCAGCGGGCATCGGAATGGCTACACCTTC. It codes for CASSGHRNGYTF.

This clonotype occurred many times. The chain uses TRBV7-8 and TRBJ2-3; 7 nucleotides align to TRBD2. CDR3 length: 14 residues. Trimming took 5 bases from V and 1 from J; bases not matched to a gene: 3. CDR1 SGHVS and CDR2 FQNEAQ come from the germline V gene. The CDR3 sequence: CASSARGGTDTQYF. DNA for the CDR3: TGTGCCAGCAGCGCCCGGGGGGGCACAGATACGCAGTATTTT.

This clonotype was seen more than once but under ten times. At one end, the junction sequence differs from germline, possibly due to a read error. The chain has TRBV10-3 and TRBJ2-1; D call uncertain. The CDR3 covers 13 residues. CDR1 is ENHRY, CDR2 SYGVKD, per germline. CDR3 protein: CAITEREYNEQFF. CDR3 in DNA: TGTGCCATCACTGAGCGAGAATACAATGAGCAGTTCTTC.

Only a few counts were recorded for this clonotype. The chain links TRBV7-9 to TRBJ2-3; 7 bases align to TRBD1. The V and J ends lost 6 bases and 2 bases, in that order; junction bases with no gene match: 5. CDR1 and CDR2 (germline): SEHNR, FQNEAQ (reference sequence). This CDR3 region has 14 residues. The CDR3 DNA is TGTGCCAGCAGACCGACAGGGAACACAGATACGCAGTATTTT. It is translated as CASRPTGNTDTQYF.

This rearrangement joins TRBV4-3 to TRBJ1-2; 8 bases match TRBD1. The CDR3 is 14 amino acids. The J segment lost 4 bases and the V segment lost 3 bases, leaving 4 bases of the junction unmatched. Germline assignment: CDR1 LGHNA and CDR2 YSLEER. CDR3 protein: CASSHVDRGYGYTF. As DNA, the CDR3 is TGCGCCAGCAGCCATGTAGACAGGGGCTATGGCTACACCTTC.

This chain links TRBV18 with TRBJ2-7; 10 bases match TRBD1. CDR3 length equals 16 residues. Germline CDR1 reads KGHSH; CDR2 reads LQKENI. Trimming removed 2 bases from V and 6 bases from J; junction bases left unmatched: 10. This chain's CDR3 is CASSPSGPGQGREQYV. DNA for the CDR3: TGTGCCAGCTCACCATCTGGTCCGGGACAGGGGCGCGAGCAGTACGTC.

Notes on this clonotype: A read error is possible here, since a much larger clone lies one base away. The J gene is TRBJ1-4, the V gene TRBV12-3 or TRBV12-4; possibly TRBD1 for D (5 bases). This CDR3 is built from 14 residues. V lost 7 bases and J lost 0, with 9 bases in between. This CDR3 reads CASIRVATNEKLFF. In DNA, the CDR3 is TGTGCCAGCATCAGGGTGGCAACTAATGAAAAACTGTTTTTT.

The chain employs TRBV18 and TRBJ1-2; 9 bases are a match to TRBD1. Germline V gives CDR1 KGHSH, CDR2 LQKENI. J was trimmed by 4 bases and V by 3 bases; bases with no gene match: 9. CDR3 length: 16 amino acids. The CDR3: CASSPPGQGLTYGYTF. The CDR3 DNA follows: TGTGCCAGCTCACCGCCGGGACAGGGCCTGACCTATGGCTACACCTTC.

The chain has TRBV11-1 and TRBJ2-7, with 7 bases aligning to TRBD1. Germline trimming cut 3 bases from V and 3 bases from J; bases unmatched to any gene: 5. Per the germline V gene, CDR1 is SGHAT and CDR2 is FQDESV (reference sequence). The CDR3 contains 14 residues. CDR3 coding DNA: TGTGCCAGCAGCTTCGGACAGGAGAGCTACGAGCAGTACTTC. Translating it yields CASSFGQESYEQYF.

V gene TRBV5-1 combines with J gene TRBJ1-1; D unresolved. Germline V lookup: CDR1 SGHRS, CDR2 YFSETQ. CDR3 length equals 14 residues. V was trimmed by 4 bases and J by 5 bases, leaving 15 bases between them. CDR3 protein: CASSPVGGWTEAFF. CDR3 coding DNA: TGCGCCAGCAGCCCGGTGGGAGGATGGACTGAAGCTTTCTTT.

This clonotype was detected a few times. The chain carries TRBV9 and TRBJ2-7; perhaps TRBD2 as D (6 bases). Per the germline V gene, CDR1 is SGDLS and CDR2 is YYNGEE. V was clipped by 0 bases and J by 5 bases, with 15 bases between them. This CDR3 is 15 amino acids long. The CDR3, as DNA: TGTGCCAGCAGCGTAGAAGGGACCGGGGGTGACGAGCAGTACTTC. Translating gives CASSVEGTGGDEQYF.

The sample holds a few counts of this clonotype. The rearrangement links TRBV12-3 or TRBV12-4 to TRBJ1-2, with no clear D. The CDR3 is 13 residues long. Trimming removed 5 bases from V and 4 bases from J, with 11 bases in between. CDR3 loop: CASSPLRFYGYTF. In nucleotides, the CDR3 is TGTGCCAGCAGTCCGCTTAGGTTCTATGGCTACACCTTC.

The chain employs TRBV20-1 and TRBJ1-2; 8 bases match TRBD1. The CDR3 extends over 13 amino acids. V lost 4 bases, J lost 3 bases, and 4 bases stayed unmatched. Germline CDR1 is DFQATT and CDR2 is SNEGSKA (reference sequence). The CDR3 spells CSATTGEDYGYTF. The CDR3 region has the DNA TGCAGTGCTACGACAGGGGAAGACTATGGCTACACCTTC.

The chain uses TRBV18 and TRBJ2-7, with D possibly matching TRBD2 (6 bases). Germline V gene lookup returns CDR1 KGHSH and CDR2 LQKENI. The germline V and J ends were trimmed by 5 bases and 5 bases, with 13 bases remaining between them. CDR3 length: 13 amino acids. CDR3 sequence: CASSGGVLDEQYV. CDR3 bases: TGTGCCAGCTCAGGAGGGGTGTTGGACGAGCAGTACGTC.

The chain has TRBV9 and TRBJ1-2, with TRBD1 matching over 8 bases. From germline, CDR1 is SGDLS and CDR2 YYNGEE. V lost 0 bases and J lost 6; bases outside the gene matches: 4. CDR3 length equals 14 residues. The CDR3 DNA sequence: TGTGCCAGCAGCGTAGGAGAGACAGGGGATGGCTACACCTTC. Encoded protein: CASSVGETGDGYTF.